This T cell receptor beta chain was sequenced during a study of cytomegalovirus exposure and HLA in healthy donors. A note on this clone: Antigen specificity is unknown.

Study-level results: A later analysis linked a missense DCLRE1C variant to TCR beta V- and J-gene trimming. A few V segments could not be told apart, such as TRBV6-2 and TRBV6-3, and were left out.

Both 60 Vbeta primers and 13 Jbeta primers went into the PCR. Authors' methods: A later analysis counted about 80 million unique TCR beta chains, 9.5 million to 13 million shared. The data were produced by immunoSEQ multiplex PCR, yet TCRdb's version contains in-frame clones alone and is incomplete. D and trimming were read from the DNA, whereas the V and J calls and clone size are those reported in that table. The data contain 150,000 or so clones, under 80% of them seen just once; the ten biggest clones take up 2% to 3%. Losses at the gene ends were 5 bases for V and 5 bases for J; bases not matched to a gene: 12. The V gene's germline CDR1 is SGHVS and CDR2 FNYEAQ. The CDR3 is made up of 16 amino acids.

V is TRBV7-6 and J is TRBJ2-5; TRBD1 matches 9 bases. This clonotype was obtained from a human donor in good health. Material for sequencing was PBMCs. The CDR3 is CASSPLRQGTGETQYF. CDR3 nucleotides: TGTGCCAGCAGCCCCCTGAGACAGGGGACAGGGGAGACCCAGTACTTC.